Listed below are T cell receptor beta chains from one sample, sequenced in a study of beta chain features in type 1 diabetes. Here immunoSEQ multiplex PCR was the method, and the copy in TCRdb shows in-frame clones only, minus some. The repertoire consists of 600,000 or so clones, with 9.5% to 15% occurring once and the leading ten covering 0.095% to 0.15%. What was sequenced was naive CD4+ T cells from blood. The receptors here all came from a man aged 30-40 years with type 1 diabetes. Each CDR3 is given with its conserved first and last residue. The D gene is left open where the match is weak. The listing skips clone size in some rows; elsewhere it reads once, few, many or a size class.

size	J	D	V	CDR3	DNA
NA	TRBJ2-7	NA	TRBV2	CASSEDLYEQYF	TGTGCCAGCAGTGAAGATCTTTACGAGCAGTACTTC
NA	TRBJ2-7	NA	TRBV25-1	CASSGGPGIAYEQYF	TGTGCCAGCAGTGGCGGACCTGGGATCGCCTACGAGCAGTACTTC
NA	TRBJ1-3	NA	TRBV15	CATSRDLGVGNTIYF	TGTGCCACCAGCAGAGATTTAGGAGTTGGAAACACCATATATTTT
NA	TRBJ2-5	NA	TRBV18	CASSPLGETQYF	TGTGCCAGCTCCCCCCTCGGCGAGACCCAGTACTTC
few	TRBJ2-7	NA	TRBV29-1	CSVTTLMEQYF	TGCAGCGTTACGACCCTTATGGAGCAGTACTTC
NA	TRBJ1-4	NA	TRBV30	CAWSEGGGEKLFF	TGTGCCTGGAGTGAAGGGGGTGGTGAAAAACTGTTTTTT
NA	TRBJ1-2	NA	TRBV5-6	CASSLPGRVGGYTF	TGTGCCAGCAGCTTACCAGGGAGGGTTGGTGGCTACACCTTC
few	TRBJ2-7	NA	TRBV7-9	CASGGYQTYEQYF	TGTGCCAGTGGGGGTTACCAAACCTACGAGCAGTACTTC
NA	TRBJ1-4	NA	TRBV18	CASSPRGPTNEKLFF	TGTGCCAGCTCACCACGGGGACCAACTAATGAAAAACTGTTTTTT
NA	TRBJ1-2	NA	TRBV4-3	CASSQDGETGYTF	TGCGCCAGCAGCCAAGATGGGGAGACTGGCTACACCTTC
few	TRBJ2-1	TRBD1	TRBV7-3	CASSLGTVYNEQFF	TGTGCCAGCAGCCTAGGGACAGTCTACAATGAGCAGTTCTTC
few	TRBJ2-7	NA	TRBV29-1	CSATAGWAEEQYF	TGCAGCGCTACCGCTGGATGGGCGGAGGAGCAGTACTTC
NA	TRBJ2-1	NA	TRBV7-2	CASSTPGTAYNEQFF	TGTGCCAGCAGCACCCCCGGGACCGCCTACAATGAGCAGTTCTTC
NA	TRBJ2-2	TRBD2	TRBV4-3	CASSQDLLAGPGELFF	TGCGCCAGCAGCCAAGATTTACTAGCGGGACCCGGGGAGCTGTTTTTT
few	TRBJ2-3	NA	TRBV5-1	CASSLGRGSTDTQYF	TGCGCCAGCAGCTTGGGACGGGGGAGCACAGATACGCAGTATTTT
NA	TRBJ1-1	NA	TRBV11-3	CASSLVTEAFF	TGTGCCAGCAGCCTGGTCACTGAAGCTTTCTTT
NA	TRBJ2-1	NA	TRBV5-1	CASSLGQHSNEQFF	TGCGCCAGCAGCTTGGGACAGCACTCCAATGAGCAGTTCTTC
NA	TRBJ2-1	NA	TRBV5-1	CASSSGPNEQFF	TGCGCCAGCAGCTCCGGCCCCAATGAGCAGTTCTTC
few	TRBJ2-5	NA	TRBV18	CASSPPLETQYF	TGTGCCAGCTCACCACCCCTGGAGACCCAGTACTTC
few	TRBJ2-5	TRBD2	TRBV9	CASSDRLAIQETQYF	TGTGCCAGCAGCGACCGACTAGCGATTCAAGAGACCCAGTACTTC
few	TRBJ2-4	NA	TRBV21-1	CASSPWTGKAKNIQYF	TGTGCCAGCAGCCCATGGACAGGGAAGGCCAAAAACATTCAGTACTTC
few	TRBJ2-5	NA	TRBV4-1	CASSQGVRGETQYF	TGCGCCAGCAGCCAAGGGGTCCGCGGAGAGACCCAGTACTTC
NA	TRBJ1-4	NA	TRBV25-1	CASSEYTGADEKLFF	TGTGCCAGCAGTGAATATACGGGGGCAGATGAAAAACTGTTTTTT